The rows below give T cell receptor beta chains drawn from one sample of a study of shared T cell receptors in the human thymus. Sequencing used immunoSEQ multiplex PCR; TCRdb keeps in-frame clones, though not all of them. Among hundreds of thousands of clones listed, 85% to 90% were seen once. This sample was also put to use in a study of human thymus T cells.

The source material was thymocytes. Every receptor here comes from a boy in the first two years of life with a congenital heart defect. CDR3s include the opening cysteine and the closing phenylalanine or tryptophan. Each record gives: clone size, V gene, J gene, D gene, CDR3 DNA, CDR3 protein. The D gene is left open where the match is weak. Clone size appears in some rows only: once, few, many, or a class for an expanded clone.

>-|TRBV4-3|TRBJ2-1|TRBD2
TGCGCCAGCAGCCCCCGGGGGGGGAGTATCTCCTACAATGAGCAGTTCTTC
CASSPRGGSISYNEQFF
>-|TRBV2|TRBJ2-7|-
TGTGCCAGCAGTGAAGAGGAGGCGGAGGAGCAGTACTTC
CASSEEEAEEQYF
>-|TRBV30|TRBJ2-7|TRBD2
TGTGCCTGGAGTGTACCTAGCGGGTTCGCCTACGAGCAGTACTTC
CAWSVPSGFAYEQYF
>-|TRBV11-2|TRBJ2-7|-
TGTGCCAGCAGCTTAGGGGGCAGGGGTTTCTGGATCTACGAGCAGTACTTC
CASSLGGRGFWIYEQYF
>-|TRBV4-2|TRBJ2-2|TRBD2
TGTGCCAGCAGCCAAGATGGTACTACTAGCGGCCCCGGGGAGCTGTTTTTT
CASSQDGTTSGPGELFF
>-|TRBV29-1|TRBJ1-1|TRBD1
TGCAGCCTAAGACAGGGGAACACTGAAGCTTTCTTT
CSLRQGNTEAFF
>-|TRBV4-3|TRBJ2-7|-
TGCGCCAGCAGCCAAGGGTGGGCGGGGTACGAGCAGTACTTC
CASSQGWAGYEQYF
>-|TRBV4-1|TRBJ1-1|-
TGCGCCAGCAGCCAAGATAGACAAACGATTTTAAACACTGAAGCTTTCTTT
CASSQDRQTILNTEAFF
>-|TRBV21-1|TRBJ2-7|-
TGTGCCAGCAGAAGACTAAAGGGGGTCTACGAGCAGTACTTC
CASRRLKGVYEQYF
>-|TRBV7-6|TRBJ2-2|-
TGTGCCAGCAGCCTTCCCCTATTAGCGGTTTTTTACGGCGGGGAGCTGTTTTTT
CASSLPLLAVFYGGELFF
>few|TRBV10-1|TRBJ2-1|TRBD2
TGCGCCAGCAGTGAGTTGGAACCTGGACGGGGACTAGCGGGAGTTCAGCAGTTCTTC
CASSELEPGRGLAGVQQFF
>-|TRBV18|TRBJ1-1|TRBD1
TGTGCCAGCTCACCGACAGGGGTGAACACTGAAGCTTTCTTT
CASSPTGVNTEAFF
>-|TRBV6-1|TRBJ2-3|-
TGTGCCAGCAGTGAAGCGCTCTTTGCGGGTTTAAACACAGATACGCAGTATTTT
CASSEALFAGLNTDTQYF
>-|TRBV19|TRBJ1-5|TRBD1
TGTGCCAGTACCATCCGACAGGGCCAAGGGCCCCAGCATTTT
CASTIRQGQGPQHF
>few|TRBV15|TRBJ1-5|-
TGTGCCACCAGCAGGGCCCAGGGGCCCCAGCATTTT
CATSRAQGPQHF
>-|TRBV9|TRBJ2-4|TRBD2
TGTGCCAGCAGCCCGAGCGTTGGCGGGAGAAGGTACATTCAGTACTTC
CASSPSVGGRRYIQYF
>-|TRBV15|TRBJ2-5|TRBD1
TGTGCCACCAGCAGAGATCCGGAGACAGGGTATATCGAGACCCAGTACTTC
CATSRDPETGYIETQYF
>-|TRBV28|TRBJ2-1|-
TGTGCCAGCAGAATTACAGGGCCCTACAATGAGCAGTTCTTC
CASRITGPYNEQFF
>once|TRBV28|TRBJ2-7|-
TGTGCCAGCAGTTGCAACCACGGGACAACCTACGAGCAGTACTTC
CASSCNHGTTYEQYF
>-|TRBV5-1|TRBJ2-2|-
TGCGCCAGCAGCTTCGGGGAGGAACTCCTTAACGAAAACACCGGGGAGCTGTTTTTT
CASSFGEELLNENTGELFF
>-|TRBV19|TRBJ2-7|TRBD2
TGTGCCAGTAGCCGGGCCGGGACTAGCGGGAGCCGGGAGAGCTACGAGCAGTACTTC
CASSRAGTSGSRESYEQYF
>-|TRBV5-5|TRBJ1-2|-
TGTGCCAGCAGCTGGAGGGACTATGGCTACACCTTC
CASSWRDYGYTF
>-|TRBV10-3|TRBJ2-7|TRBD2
TGTGCCACCGTAGGGACAGCCGGGACTAGCAACGAGCAGTACTTC
CATVGTAGTSNEQYF
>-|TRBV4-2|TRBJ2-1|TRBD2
TGTGCCAGCAGCCACGGGGCGGGAGGGAGGAATGAGCAGTTCTTC
CASSHGAGGRNEQFF
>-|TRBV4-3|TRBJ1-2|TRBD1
TGCGCCAGCAGCCAGGACCCGGGACAGGGGCCGGATGGCTACACCTTC
CASSQDPGQGPDGYTF
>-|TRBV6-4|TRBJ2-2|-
TGTGCCAGCCCAGACTCACCGACCGGGGAGCTGTTTTTT
CASPDSPTGELFF
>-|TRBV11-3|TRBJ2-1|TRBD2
TGTGCCAGCAGCTTAAACTGGACTAGCGGGCCCTACAATGAGCAGTTCTTC
CASSLNWTSGPYNEQFF
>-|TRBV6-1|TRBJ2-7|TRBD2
TGTGCCAGCAGTGAGACAATAGCGGGAGGGCCGTTCGGCGAGCAGTACTTC
CASSETIAGGPFGEQYF
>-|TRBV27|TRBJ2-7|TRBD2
TGTGCCAGCAGTTCCTCTGAAGCGGGAGGGCCCTCGCACGAGCAGTACTTC
CASSSSEAGGPSHEQYF
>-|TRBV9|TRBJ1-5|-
TGTGCCAGCAGCGAGGGGAGGGGACTGGCTCATCAGCCCCAGCATTTT
CASSEGRGLAHQPQHF
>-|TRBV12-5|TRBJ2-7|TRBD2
TGTGCTAGTGGCCAAATCTACACTAGCGGGAGCACCCGGGGCTACGAGCAGTACTTC
CASGQIYTSGSTRGYEQYF
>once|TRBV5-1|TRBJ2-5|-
TGCGCCAGCAGCTACAGGAGATCCAAAGAGACCCAGTACTTC
CASSYRRSKETQYF
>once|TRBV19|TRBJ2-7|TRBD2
TGTGCCAGTAGTAAAGGACTAGCGGGAGACTCCTTGAGTGACGAGCAGTACTTC
CASSKGLAGDSLSDEQYF
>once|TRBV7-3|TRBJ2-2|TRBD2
TGTGCCAGCAGCCCTAACCCGACTAGCGGTACGAACACCGGGGAGCTGTTTTTT
CASSPNPTSGTNTGELFF
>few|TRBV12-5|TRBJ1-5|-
TGTGCTAGTGGTTTGGACCGGGACATACGTCTTCAGCCCCAGCATTTT
CASGLDRDIRLQPQHF
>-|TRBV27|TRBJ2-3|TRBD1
TGTGCCAGCAGTCCCACGGGACAGGGCACAGATACGCAGTATTTT
CASSPTGQGTDTQYF
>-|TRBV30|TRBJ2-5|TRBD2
TGTGCCTGGAGTCTGCAGGGACTAGCGGGAGAATCTCAAGAGACCCAGTACTTC
CAWSLQGLAGESQETQYF
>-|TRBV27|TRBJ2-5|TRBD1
TGTGCCAGCAGTTTAGGGGACAGGGGTGAGAGGGGTCAAGAGACCCAGTACTTC
CASSLGDRGERGQETQYF
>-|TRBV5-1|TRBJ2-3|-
TGCGCCAGCAGCTTGATGGCGGCGGATACGCAGTATTTT
CASSLMAADTQYF
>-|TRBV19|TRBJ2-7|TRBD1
TGTGCCAGTAGACCCGGGACAGGTGAGGTCAACGAGCAGTACTTC
CASRPGTGEVNEQYF
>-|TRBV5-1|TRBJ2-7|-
TGCGCCAGCAGCATTAGCGATGGGGCCTACGAGCAGTACTTC
CASSISDGAYEQYF
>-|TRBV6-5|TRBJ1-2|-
TGTGCCAGCAGTTACCGGGAAAGCTATGGCTACACCTTC
CASSYRESYGYTF
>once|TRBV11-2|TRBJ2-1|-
TGTGCCAGCAGCTTAGTGGGGGCGGGTCCCTACAATGAGCAGTTCTTC
CASSLVGAGPYNEQFF
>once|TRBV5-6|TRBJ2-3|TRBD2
TGTGCCAGCAGCTTGGTGGCTAGCGGGAGAATGGCAGATACGCAGTATTTT
CASSLVASGRMADTQYF
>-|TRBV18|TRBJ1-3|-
TGTGCCAGCTCCCCAGGCACAGTACTCTTCGGAAACACCATATATTTT
CASSPGTVLFGNTIYF
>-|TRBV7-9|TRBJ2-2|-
TGTGCCAGCAGCTCGCTCAAGGACAGAACGAACACCGGGGAGCTGTTTTTT
CASSSLKDRTNTGELFF
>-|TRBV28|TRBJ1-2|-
TGTGCCAGCAAAGCGAACTATGGCTACACCTTC
CASKANYGYTF
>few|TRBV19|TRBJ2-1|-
TGTGCCAGTAGTATAAGTAGCGGTGCTTCCTACAATGAGCAGTTCTTC
CASSISSGASYNEQFF
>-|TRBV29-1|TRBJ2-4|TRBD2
TGCAGCGTTGACGATGGGGGACTAGCGGGAGGTAGGGGGGGCAAAAACATTCAGTACTTC
CSVDDGGLAGGRGGKNIQYF
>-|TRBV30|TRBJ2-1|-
TGTGCCTGGACCACTAGCTCCTACAATGAGCAGTTCTTC
CAWTTSSYNEQFF
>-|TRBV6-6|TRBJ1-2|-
TGTGCCAGCAGTTACAGATACCCTAACCCTGGCTACACCTTC
CASSYRYPNPGYTF
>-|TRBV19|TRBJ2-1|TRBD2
TGTGCCACCCGCCCTAGCGGGATCTACAATGAGCAGTTCTTC
CATRPSGIYNEQFF
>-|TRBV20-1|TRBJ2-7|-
TGCAGTGCGGACTTGAGGCGGGAGCAGTACTTC
CSADLRREQYF
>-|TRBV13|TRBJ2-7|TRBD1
TGTGCCAGCAGCCGTCGGCAGGGGGCAGGCGAGCAGTACTTC
CASSRRQGAGEQYF